The 30 T cell receptor beta chains reported below all come from one sample, sequenced in a study of blood T cell repertoires in COVID-19. TCRdb keeps only in-frame clones here, not all; method: immunoSEQ multiplex PCR. The data show hundreds of thousands of clones, with 70% to 90% seen just once and 6% to 7% held by the top ten. The sequencing input was PBMCs or T cells enriched from blood (not recorded which). These receptors were collected from a woman in her thirties or forties who had recovered from COVID-19.

This sequence joins TRBV6-1 and TRBJ2-7; D possibly corresponds to TRBD1 (6 bases). Trimming removed 0 bases at V and 7 bases at J, with 19 bases between. Germline CDR1 reads MNHNS; CDR2 reads SASEGT. The CDR3 is 16 amino acids. The CDR3, as DNA: TGTGCCAGCAGTGAAGCCCCGCCGAACTTAGGACAGGAGCAGTACTTC. Its protein is CASSEAPPNLGQEQYF.

The genes are TRBV5-4 and TRBJ2-5; no clear D. The germline V gene encodes CDR1 SGHNT and CDR2 YYREEE (reference sequence). CDR3 length: 14 amino acids. V lost 1 base to trimming and J lost 4 bases, with 11 bases between them. The CDR3 nucleotides are TGTGCCAGCAGCTTGCCCGCCTCCGGAGAGACCCAGTACTTC. This sequence encodes CASSLPASGETQYF. The complete variable domain, with remaining parts taken from reference TRBV5-4 and TRBJ2-5, reads ETGVTQSPTHLIKTRGQQVTLRCSSQSGHNTVSWYQQALGQGPQFIFQYYREEENGRGNFPPRFSGLQFPNYSSELNVNALELDDSALYLCASSLPASGETQYFGPGTRLLVL.

V gene TRBV20-1 combines with J gene TRBJ2-7; D is perhaps TRBD2 (5 bases). The CDR3 covers 15 residues. The V gene's germline CDR1 is DFQATT and CDR2 SNEGSKA (reference sequence). Trimming left V 3 bases short and J 1 base short, with 16 bases between. The CDR3 nucleotides read TGCAGTGCTAGTCGCGACGGCGGGCGTTCCTACGAGCAGTACTTC. Protein sequence: CSASRDGGRSYEQYF.

The V gene is TRBV9, the J gene TRBJ2-2; 12 positions agree with TRBD2. The CDR3 spans 17 residues. Germline V gene data show CDR1 as SGDLS and CDR2 as YYNGEE. The V gene end was trimmed by 4 bases and the J gene end by 1 base; junction bases not matched to a gene: 5. In DNA, the CDR3 is TGTGCCAGCAGCCGGCTAGCGGGAGGGGGGAACACCGGGGAGCTGTTTTTT. It yields the protein CASSRLAGGGNTGELFF. The complete variable domain, with remaining parts taken from reference TRBV9 and TRBJ2-2, reads DSGVTQTPKHLITATGQRVTLRCSPRSGDLSVYWYQQSLDQGLQFLIQYYNGEERAKGNILERFSAQQFPDLHSELNLSSLELGDSALYFCASSRLAGGGNTGELFFGEGSRLTVL.

The J gene is TRBJ1-4, the V gene TRBV28; D call uncertain. The CDR3 has 15 residues. Trimming pared 0 bases from V and 4 bases from J, leaving 9 bases between. Germline CDR1 MDHEN, CDR2 SYDVKM. The CDR3 coding sequence is TGTGCCAGCAGTTTATGGCATCGGAGTAATGAAAAACTGTTTTTT. Protein: CASSLWHRSNEKLFF.

J is TRBJ1-3 and V is TRBV2; TRBD1 is a possible D gene (5 bases). Germline CDR1 reads SNHLY; CDR2 reads FYNNEI. The V gene lost 7 bases and the J gene lost 4 bases, with 17 bases spanning the gap. The CDR3 length is 15 residues. The CDR3 here is CASIQGPQRGNTIYF. CDR3 in DNA: TGTGCCAGCATCCAGGGTCCTCAGAGGGGAAACACCATATATTTT.

The J gene is TRBJ2-1, the V gene TRBV9, with D tentatively TRBD2 (6 bases). The V end was cut by 3 bases, the J end by 0 bases, with 13 bases between. The CDR3 contains 16 residues. Germline-derived CDR1 and CDR2 are SGDLS and YYNGEE. The CDR3 reads CASSDGSPSSYNEQFF. The CDR3 DNA reads as TGTGCCAGCAGCGACGGGAGTCCAAGCTCCTACAATGAGCAGTTCTTC.

J is TRBJ1-3 and V is TRBV28; D possibly corresponds to TRBD1 (6 bases). V was pared by 6 bases and J by 0 bases, with 12 bases between. Germline V gives CDR1 MDHEN, CDR2 SYDVKM. The CDR3 has 15 residues. CDR3 residues: CASRDSGLSGNTIYF. Written as DNA, the CDR3 is TGTGCCAGCAGGGACAGCGGTCTCTCTGGAAACACCATATATTTT.

As concerns this clone: An end of the junction does not agree with germline; a read error may underlie this. The genes are TRBV7-7 and TRBJ2-5, with 7 nucleotides matching TRBD1. The CDR3 spans 13 residues. Per germline, CDR1 SSHAT and CDR2 FNYEAQ (reference sequence). In nucleotides, the CDR3 is TGTGCTAGCAGCTTAGGACAGGAAGAGACCCAGTACTTC. This gives the protein CASSLGQEETQYF.

The chain couples TRBV28 to TRBJ1-6; 9 bases map to TRBD1. The CDR3 is 14 amino acids. Germline lookup yields CDR1 MDHEN and CDR2 SYDVKM. V was clipped by 7 bases and J by 9 bases; unmatched bases: 7. CDR3 residues: CASKIDRGSSPLHF. The DNA for the CDR3 is TGTGCCAGCAAAATTGACAGGGGGTCTTCACCCCTCCACTTT. The full variable domain, in which reference TRBV28 and TRBJ1-6 provide the parts outside the CDR3, is DVKVTQSSRYLVKRTGEKVFLECVQDMDHENMFWYRQDPGLGLRLIYFSYDVKMKEKGDIPEGYSVSREKKERFSLILESASTNQTSMYLCASKIDRGSSPLHFGNGTRLTVT.

This clone was seen once. The rearrangement links TRBV3-1 (or the pseudogene TRBV3-2) to TRBJ1-5; 8 nucleotides match TRBD1. Germline assignment: CDR1 LGHDT and CDR2 YNNKEL (reference sequence). J gave up 6 bases and V 2 bases, and 3 bases lay outside the gene matches. The CDR3 spans 14 residues. The CDR3 sequence is CASSQQGARQPQHF. For the CDR3, the DNA is TGTGCCAGCAGCCAACAGGGGGCGCGTCAGCCCCAGCATTTT.

The chain recombines TRBV5-1 with TRBJ1-2, with D possibly TRBD1 on 5 matching bases. The germline V gene has CDR1 SGHRS and CDR2 YFSETQ. This CDR3 comprises 13 residues. Trimming cost V 3 bases and J 1 base, with 7 bases left between them. The CDR3 nucleotides are TGCGCCAGCAGCTATGACAGTAACTATGGCTACACCTTC. Its protein product is CASSYDSNYGYTF.

This clone was picked up one time. This chain connects TRBV6-2 or TRBV6-3 to TRBJ1-5; TRBD1 matches at 8 bases. CDR1 is MNHEY and CDR2 is SVGEGT in the germline V gene. V shed 4 bases and J 6 bases; nucleotides not matched to a gene: 5. This CDR3 region has 14 residues. The DNA of the CDR3 is TGTGCCAGCAGTTTGACAGGGGCCCCTCAGCCCCAGCATTTT. Translated: CASSLTGAPQPQHF.

This clone was observed a few times. The chain recombines TRBV3-1 (or the pseudogene TRBV3-2) with TRBJ2-5; tentative D call: TRBD2 (5 bases). This CDR3 region has 14 residues. Per germline, CDR1 LGHDT and CDR2 YNNKEL (reference sequence). V shed 0 bases and J shed 1 base, with 6 bases lying between them. This CDR3 reads CASSQEDFQETQYF. DNA of the CDR3: TGTGCCAGCAGCCAAGAGGACTTCCAAGAGACCCAGTACTTC.

The chain recombines TRBV19 with TRBJ2-5; tentatively, D is TRBD2 (6 bases). Germline CDR1 and CDR2: LNHDA and SQIVND (reference sequence). The CDR3 totals 15 residues. Trimming removed 5 bases from V and 2 bases from J, with 15 bases in between. The CDR3 DNA reads as TGTGCCAGTAGTTCCCCGGGGGATACACAAGAGACCCAGTACTTC. As protein: CASSSPGDTQETQYF. Full variable domain (remainder filled in from reference TRBV19 and TRBJ2-5): DGGITQSPKYLFRKEGQNVTLSCEQNLNHDAMYWYRQDPGQGLRLIYYSQIVNDFQKGDIAEGYSVSREKKESFPLTVTSAQKNPTAFYLCASSSPGDTQETQYFGPGTRLLVL.

This clone has a single count. The V gene is TRBV5-1, the J gene TRBJ2-5; 11 positions match TRBD2. Germline CDR1 SGHRS, CDR2 YFSETQ. Trimming cost V 4 bases and J 5 bases; bases outside gene matches: 7. The CDR3 loop spans 15 amino acids. The CDR3 protein is CASSDSGRAGETQYF. CDR3 DNA: TGCGCCAGCAGCGATAGCGGGAGGGCCGGGGAGACCCAGTACTTC.

The CDR3 protein is CASRQGSGVYEQYF. The CDR3 DNA is TGTGCCAGTCGCCAAGGGAGCGGTGTCTACGAGCAGTACTTC. The rearrangement joins TRBV19 to TRBJ2-7, with D possibly being TRBD2 (5 bases). This CDR3 contains 14 residues. V lost 8 bases, J lost 3 bases, and 17 bases lay in between. Germline V CDR1 and CDR2: LNHDA, SQIVND (reference sequence).

The chain couples TRBV18 to TRBJ2-2; 9 bases match TRBD2. The germline V gene encodes CDR1 KGHSH and CDR2 LQKENI. V lost 2 bases, J lost 4 bases, and 8 bases stayed unmatched. CDR3 length: 17 residues. Here the CDR3 reads CASSPTLAGAPTGELFF. CDR3 nucleotide sequence: TGTGCCAGCTCACCAACCTTAGCGGGAGCTCCCACCGGGGAGCTGTTTTTT.

A single count supports this clone. The chain combines TRBV4-2 with TRBJ2-7; 8 bases are shared with TRBD2. The CDR3 sequence is 15 residues long. With V trimmed by 4 bases and J by 3 bases, 8 bases remained unmatched. Per germline, CDR1 LGHNA and CDR2 YNFKEQ. The CDR3 DNA reads as TGTGCCAGCAGCCTGGGACTAGTCCTCGGCTACGAGCAGTACTTC. Protein: CASSLGLVLGYEQYF.

In this sample, this clone turned up once. The V call is TRBV28, the J call TRBJ2-2; 9 positions agree with TRBD1. CDR1 is MDHEN, CDR2 SYDVKM, per germline. The V gene end was trimmed by 3 bases and the J gene end by 1 base; junction bases not matched to a gene: 6. This CDR3 is built from 17 residues. Here the CDR3 DNA reads TGTGCCAGCAGTTTTGCCCCGGACAGGGGGAACACCGGGGAGCTGTTTTTT. As protein: CASSFAPDRGNTGELFF.

The V and J genes are TRBV19 and TRBJ2-7, with TRBD1 as a possible D gene (6 bases). V was pared by 5 bases and J by 6 bases, with 20 bases between. The CDR3 contains 15 residues. Germline V gives CDR1 LNHDA, CDR2 SQIVND (reference sequence). The CDR3 DNA is TGTGCCAGTAGTCTCAAAGGACAGACGGGCGGCGAGCAGTACTTC. Its protein product is CASSLKGQTGGEQYF.

This rearrangement joins TRBV7-3 to TRBJ2-1; TRBD2 agrees at 9 bases. Germline assignment: CDR1 SGHTA and CDR2 FQGTGA. CDR3 length: 15 amino acids. With 6 bases clipped from V and 4 bases from J, the junction kept 7 bases outside the gene matches. The CDR3 coding sequence is TGTGCCAGCAGAGCGACTAGCGGAGCTTACAATGAGCAGTTCTTC. Protein product: CASRATSGAYNEQFF.

This chain links TRBV5-4 with TRBJ2-1, with 7 bases fitting TRBD2. V dropped 2 bases and J dropped 5; count of bases not matched to a gene: 7. CDR3 size: 15 residues. Germline lookup yields CDR1 SGHNT and CDR2 YYREEE (reference sequence). The CDR3 reads CASSFWAGANNEQFF. In DNA form, the CDR3 reads TGTGCCAGCAGCTTTTGGGCGGGAGCAAACAATGAGCAGTTCTTC.

CDR3 sequence (DNA): TGTGCCAGCAGTTTACGAGGGGGAGCCAAAAACATTCAGTACTTC. It yields the protein CASSLRGGAKNIQYF. This chain joins TRBV28 and TRBJ2-4, with TRBD1 as a possible D gene (6 bases). Trimming cost V 2 bases and J 0 bases, with 8 bases left between them. CDR1 and CDR2 (germline): MDHEN, SYDVKM. The CDR3 is 15 residues long.

The chain carries TRBV3-1 (or the pseudogene TRBV3-2) and TRBJ2-3, with TRBD1 matching 8 bases. J lost 2 bases, V lost 6 bases, and 7 bases had no gene match. The CDR3 covers 15 residues. Germline V lookup: CDR1 LGHDT, CDR2 YNNKEL (reference sequence). The CDR3 here is CASRPRTGNTDTQYF. For the CDR3, the DNA is TGTGCCAGCAGACCCCGGACAGGGAACACAGATACGCAGTATTTT.

This clone is a singleton in its sample. This CDR3 is CASSMGWQGARPNEKLFF. As DNA, the CDR3 is TGTGCCAGCAGTATGGGGTGGCAGGGGGCGCGCCCTAATGAAAAACTGTTTTTT. V usage is TRBV28 and J usage is TRBJ1-4; 8 nucleotides align to TRBD1. There are 18 residues in the CDR3. Unmatched junction bases numbered 14, after V lost 5 bases and J lost 3 bases. Looked up from germline, CDR1 is MDHEN and CDR2 is SYDVKM. Complete variable domain (other parts from reference TRBV28 and TRBJ1-4): DVKVTQSSRYLVKRTGEKVFLECVQDMDHENMFWYRQDPGLGLRLIYFSYDVKMKEKGDIPEGYSVSREKKERFSLILESASTNQTSMYLCASSMGWQGARPNEKLFFGSGTQLSVL.

The rearrangement joins TRBV28 to TRBJ2-7; the match to TRBD2 covers 7 bases. Trimming took 3 bases from V and 5 from J; bases not matched to a gene: 4. The CDR3 spans 13 residues. The germline V gene has CDR1 MDHEN and CDR2 SYDVKM. The CDR3 here is CASSFGGRNEQYF. The CDR3 DNA is TGTGCCAGCAGTTTCGGCGGGAGAAACGAGCAGTACTTC.

The CDR3 sequence: CASSSGGQPFF. In DNA, the CDR3 is TGTGCCAGCAGTTCCGGGGGACAGCCGTTCTTC. The V gene is TRBV28, the J gene TRBJ2-1; D perhaps matches TRBD1 (7 bases). V dropped 4 bases and J dropped 15 bases, with 13 bases sitting between them. This CDR3 is built from 11 residues. Looked up from germline, CDR1 is MDHEN and CDR2 is SYDVKM.

The V gene is TRBV19, the J gene TRBJ2-1; D is ambiguous. The V gene lost 4 bases and the J gene lost 12 bases, with 16 bases spanning the gap. The CDR3 runs 13 residues. Germline loops: CDR1 LNHDA, CDR2 SQIVND (reference sequence). CDR3 protein: CASSTTPRSPQFF. In nucleotides, the CDR3 is TGTGCCAGTAGTACTACTCCTCGGTCCCCGCAGTTCTTC.

The rearrangement uses TRBV6-1 and TRBJ1-1; no clear D. The CDR3 loop spans 11 amino acids. V gave up 6 bases and J gave up 11 bases, with 13 bases separating them. Per the germline V gene, CDR1 is MNHNS and CDR2 is SASEGT. DNA for the CDR3: TGTGCCAGCAGGGAGGGTTCGAGTGCTTTCTTT. Protein product: CASREGSSAFF.